These 18 T cell receptor beta chains were all obtained from the same sample, sequenced in a study of T cell responses to AZD1222 COVID-19 vaccine. Only in-frame clones appear in the TCRdb table, and some are missing; sequencing was by immunoSEQ multiplex PCR. The sample lists over 130,000 clones; around 95% were seen once. The sample was peripheral blood, taken on day 0 of AZD1222 vaccination. All receptors come from an adult in good health.

V is TRBV4-1 and J is TRBJ2-1; TRBD2 agrees at 14 bases. Germline CDR1 and CDR2: MGHRA and YSYEKL. V trimming: 3 bases; J trimming: 4 bases; junction bases outside the gene matches: 14. This CDR3 spans 20 amino acids. The CDR3 region has the DNA TGCGCCAGCAGCCAGGAAAGGACTAGCGGGGGGCATATCCTTTACAATGAGCAGTTCTTC. Translated, it gives CASSQERTSGGHILYNEQFF.

This clone was detected only once. The gene calls are TRBV28 and TRBJ2-5; 8 bases fit TRBD2. V shed 7 bases and J 3 bases; nucleotides not matched to a gene: 1. The CDR3 runs to 12 residues. The germline V gene encodes CDR1 MDHEN and CDR2 SYDVKM. Written as DNA, the CDR3 is TGTGCCAGCACCGGGGGGGAAGAGACCCAGTACTTC. It yields the protein CASTGGEETQYF.

CDR3 sequence (DNA): TGTGCCAGCAGTTGGGACAGGGGTAACGAGCAGTACGTC. Translation: CASSWDRGNEQYV. V and J are TRBV6-5 and TRBJ2-7, with 10 nucleotides matching TRBD1. CDR3 size: 13 residues. CDR1 is MNHEY and CDR2 is SVGAGI in the germline V gene. The junction had 2 bases not matched to a gene; V was cut back by 4 bases and J by 5 bases.

For this clone: Within the sample, other DNA sequences also encode this same CDR3. J is TRBJ1-1 and V is TRBV19, with D maybe TRBD1 (6 bases). V was pared by 1 base and J by 0 bases, with 12 bases between. The length of the CDR3 is 16 residues. Looked up from germline, CDR1 is LNHDA and CDR2 is SQIVND (reference sequence). CDR3 sequence: CASSIGTRGLNTEAFF. Here the CDR3 DNA reads TGTGCCAGTAGTATAGGGACCAGGGGACTGAACACTGAAGCTTTCTTT.

The J gene is TRBJ1-1, the V gene TRBV3-1 (or the pseudogene TRBV3-2), with D tentatively TRBD1 (6 bases). Trimming cost V 3 bases and J 4 bases, with 12 bases left between them. This CDR3 region has 14 residues. From germline, CDR1 is LGHDT and CDR2 YNNKEL (reference sequence). In DNA form, the CDR3 reads TGTGCCAGCAGCCAGGAAGGGGGGGGCACTGAAGCTTTCTTT. Its protein is CASSQEGGGTEAFF.

V usage is TRBV18 and J usage is TRBJ1-1; D is undetermined. The CDR3 consists of 15 residues. V lost 0 bases and J lost 0, with 8 bases in between. Germline CDR1 is KGHSH and CDR2 is LQKENI. CDR3 in DNA: TGTGCCAGCTCACCACCCTCCAGGATGAACACTGAAGCTTTCTTT. Translated, it gives CASSPPSRMNTEAFF. Together with reference TRBV18 and TRBJ1-1, the CDR3 gives the full variable domain: NAGVMQNPRHLVRRRGQEARLRCSPMKGHSHVYWYRQLPEEGLKFMVYLQKENIIDESGMPKERFSAEFPKEGPSILRIQQVVRGDSAAYFCASSPPSRMNTEAFFGQGTRLTVV.

The chain recombines TRBV4-1 with TRBJ1-6; D uncertain. In germline, CDR1 is MGHRA, CDR2 YSYEKL. V lost 1 base to trimming and J lost 13 bases, with 8 bases between them. The CDR3 runs to 12 residues. The CDR3 reads CASSQGSRPLHF. As DNA, the CDR3 is TGCGCCAGCAGCCAAGGTTCGCGCCCCCTCCACTTT.

This chain joins TRBV28 and TRBJ2-5; the D call may be TRBD1 or TRBD2 (5 bases each). The CDR3 spans 15 residues. Germline assignment: CDR1 MDHEN and CDR2 SYDVKM. Trimming left V 5 bases short and J 2 bases short, with 15 bases between. The CDR3 bases are TGTGCCAGCAGTCCTACGGGACGGACGCAAGAGACCCAGTACTTC. Its protein product is CASSPTGRTQETQYF. Full variable domain (rest looked up from reference TRBV28 and TRBJ2-5): DVKVTQSSRYLVKRTGEKVFLECVQDMDHENMFWYRQDPGLGLRLIYFSYDVKMKEKGDIPEGYSVSREKKERFSLILESASTNQTSMYLCASSPTGRTQETQYFGPGTRLLVL.

The genes are TRBV3-1 (or the pseudogene TRBV3-2) and TRBJ2-1; D remains unclear. Trimming pared 2 bases from V and 9 bases from J, leaving 8 bases between. Germline V gene sequence: CDR1 LGHDT, CDR2 YNNKEL (reference sequence). This CDR3 contains 12 residues. Here the CDR3 DNA reads TGTGCCAGCAGCCAAAGTGCTACTGAGCAGTTCTTC. Translated, it gives CASSQSATEQFF.

The genes are TRBV2 and TRBJ2-2; the D gene is possibly TRBD2 (5 bases). This CDR3 spans 16 amino acids. The germline V gene encodes CDR1 SNHLY and CDR2 FYNNEI. The V gene lost 8 bases and the J gene lost 8 bases, with 24 bases spanning the gap. The CDR3 here is CASPTVATGVLGELFF. Written as DNA, the CDR3 is TGTGCCAGCCCGACTGTAGCTACCGGGGTCTTAGGGGAGCTGTTTTTT. The full variable domain, its missing parts supplied by reference TRBV2 and TRBJ2-2, is EPEVTQTPSHQVTQMGQEVILRCVPISNHLYFYWYRQILGQKVEFLVSFYNNEISEKSEIFDDQFSVERPDGSNFTLKIRSTKLEDSAMYFCASPTVATGVLGELFFGEGSRLTVL.

The rearrangement links TRBV2 to TRBJ2-5; D not resolved. The CDR3 spans 12 residues. V dropped 7 bases and J dropped 0 bases, with 6 bases sitting between them. Germline CDR1 SNHLY, CDR2 FYNNEI. The CDR3 DNA is TGTGCCAGCAATTCAGACCAAGAGACCCAGTACTTC. Translating it yields CASNSDQETQYF. Using reference TRBV2 and TRBJ2-5 for the parts outside the CDR3, the full variable domain is EPEVTQTPSHQVTQMGQEVILRCVPISNHLYFYWYRQILGQKVEFLVSFYNNEISEKSEIFDDQFSVERPDGSNFTLKIRSTKLEDSAMYFCASNSDQETQYFGPGTRLLVL.

This clone was counted once. The chain couples TRBV12-3 or TRBV12-4 to TRBJ2-1, with D uncertain. V was cut by 2 bases and J by 6 bases, with 2 bases left in between. This CDR3 region has 11 residues. Here the CDR3 reads CASSLSNEQFF. The CDR3 DNA is TGTGCCAGCAGTTTATCCAATGAGCAGTTCTTC.

V gene TRBV5-1 combines with J gene TRBJ2-3; 10 bases align to TRBD1. The J segment lost 4 bases and the V segment lost 6 bases, leaving 5 bases of the junction unmatched. The germline gives CDR1 SGHRS, CDR2 YFSETQ. This CDR3 spans 14 amino acids. Written as DNA, the CDR3 is TGCGCCAGCACCAGGGACAGGGGAGCAGATACGCAGTATTTT. The encoded protein is CASTRDRGADTQYF.

CDR3 region: CASSPGGFGNQPQHF. The CDR3 DNA is TGTGCCAGCAGCCCCGGGGGGTTTGGGAATCAGCCCCAGCATTTT. The V and J genes are TRBV7-9 and TRBJ1-5; weak D call: TRBD1 (5 bases). CDR3 length: 15 amino acids. Trimming cost V 5 bases and J 4 bases, with 15 bases left between them. Per the germline V gene, CDR1 is SEHNR and CDR2 is FQNEAQ (reference sequence).

The chain couples TRBV9 to TRBJ2-3; D gene uncertain. CDR1 and CDR2 (germline): SGDLS, YYNGEE. V lost 0 bases to trimming and J lost 4 bases, with 15 bases between them. CDR3 size: 16 residues. The CDR3 spells CASSVARVRRPDTQYF. As DNA, the CDR3 is TGTGCCAGCAGCGTAGCTCGGGTAAGGAGACCAGATACGCAGTATTTT.

This clone came up once. The rearrangement uses TRBV7-9 and TRBJ2-5; a weak D match, TRBD2 (7 bases). The V end was cut by 0 bases, the J end by 5 bases, with 25 bases between. The CDR3 length is 19 residues. Germline lookup yields CDR1 SEHNR and CDR2 FQNEAQ (reference sequence). The CDR3 nucleotides read TGTGCCAGCAGCTTAGCCGGATCTTTTGGGGGGGGCCCGGAGGAGACCCAGTACTTC. Amino acid sequence: CASSLAGSFGGGPEETQYF.

The V and J genes are TRBV7-6 and TRBJ2-5; unclear D gene. V lost 5 bases to trimming and J lost 7 bases, with 17 bases between them. Germline-derived CDR1 and CDR2 are SGHVS and FNYEAQ. The CDR3 length is 14 residues. CDR3 coding DNA: TGTGCCAGCAGCCCCCGGACGAGAGTCGGGACCCAGTACTTC. This sequence encodes CASSPRTRVGTQYF.

The gene calls are TRBV21-1 and TRBJ1-2. TRBV21-1 is designated a pseudogene. CDR3 length: 16 residues. CDR3 sequence (DNA): TGTGCCAGCAGCCGGGGTAGGGATAGCCTAAACTATGGCTACACCTTC. It codes for CASSRGRDSLNYGYTF.